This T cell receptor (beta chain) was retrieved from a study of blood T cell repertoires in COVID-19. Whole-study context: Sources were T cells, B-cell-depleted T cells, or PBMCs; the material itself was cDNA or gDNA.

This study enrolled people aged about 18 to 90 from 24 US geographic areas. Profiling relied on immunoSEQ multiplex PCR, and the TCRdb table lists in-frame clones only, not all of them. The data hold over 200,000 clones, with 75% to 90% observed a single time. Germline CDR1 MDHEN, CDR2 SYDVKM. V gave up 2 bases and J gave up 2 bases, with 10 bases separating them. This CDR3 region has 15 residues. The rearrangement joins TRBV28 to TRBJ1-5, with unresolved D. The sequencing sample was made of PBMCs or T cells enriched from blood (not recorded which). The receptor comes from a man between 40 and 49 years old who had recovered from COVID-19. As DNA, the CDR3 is TGTGCCAGCAGTTTAACGGGTTTTCGCAATCAGCCCCAGCATTTT. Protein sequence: CASSLTGFRNQPQHF.